This entry describes one TCR beta chain. Generated by immunoSEQ multiplex PCR, the TCRdb table keeps only in-frame clones and is missing some. The sample consists of about 220,000 clones, 84% of them appearing once. Trimming pared 1 base from V and 3 bases from J, leaving 15 bases between. Germline CDR1 reads MGHRA; CDR2 reads YSYEKL. This CDR3 is 17 amino acids long. This sample is part of a study of blood T cell repertoires in COVID-19. Background on the study: Spain, Italy and the United States supplied samples that represented acute and convalescent COVID-19.

Individuals drawn from 24 US areas were roughly 18 to 100 years old. Symptom resolution, clearance, or two negative PCRs marked donors in Cohort 3 as recovered. The TCR comes from a middle-aged woman who had recovered from COVID-19. V and J are TRBV4-1 and TRBJ2-2; D possibly corresponds to TRBD1 (5 bases). Material: PBMCs or T cells enriched from blood (not recorded which). Here the CDR3 reads CASSQGRLGVDTGELFF. CDR3 DNA: TGCGCCAGCAGCCAAGGACGCCTAGGGGTCGACACCGGGGAGCTGTTTTTT.